This record covers a single T cell receptor beta chain. This clonotype showed up just a few times. Its antigen has not been determined. No base-level quality is on record; no much larger clone is a single base apart. This specimen belongs to a study of T-cell reconstitution after alpha-beta-depleted transplantation in children (dated by TCRdb to about 2016). Broadly, across the study: Using TCR repertoire profiling, the study quantitatively followed how T-cell immune reconstitution unfolded in children after TCRalphabeta/CD19-depleted allogeneic hematopoietic cell transplantation. The study at large found these results: The apparently early recovery of alphabetaT-cell counts about two months after transplant reportedly depended on only several hundred rapidly expanded clones that came from non-depleted graft cells. Over subsequent months, a decline in hyperexpanded clone frequencies was noted, and after one year, T-cell counts and TCRbeta diversity were mostly ascribed to newly produced T cells. The high TCRbeta diversity at day 60 in some patients was ascribed to recipient T cells and intrathymic progenitors that had survived conditioning.

The germline V gene (reference sequence) provides CDR1 MNHEY and CDR2 SMNVEV. V is cut by 0 bases and J by 1 base, and the space between the germline ends is 13 bases. There are 17 amino acids in the CDR3, from cysteine to phenylalanine inclusive. Of all the DNA, just the CDR3 is kept, 51 bases in frame from base 1. This sample's treatment or condition label indicates: allogeneic hematopoietic cell transplantation with graft depleted of TCRalphabeta T cells and CD19 B cells. TCRalphabeta/CD19-depleted allogeneic hematopoietic cell grafts were given to the transplant recipients, all of whom were children. The library was built by means of PCR. TCRdb shows the sequencer as Illumina HiSeq 2500. TCR library preparation used molecular barcoding, with unique molecular identifiers applied to normalize quantification of the TCRbeta repertoire. The raw public reads went through TCRdb reprocessing: fastp at Q25, MiXCR clone calling, in-frame beta chains kept. CDR3 protein sequences are deduplicated, and each keeps its most common genes and DNA. A total of almost 600,000 distinct CDR3 sequences appear in this sample, over 25% of them only once. Of the sample, around a third is held by the ten largest clones.

Material: PBMCs, obtained before TCRalphabeta/CD19-depleted stem cell transplant. This sequence was found in a boy under two years old with Wiskott-Aldrich syndrome, due to receive a stem cell transplant. Rearrangement joined TRBV27 to TRBJ2-1; the D gene remains uncertain. The DNA sequence is TGTGCCAGCAGTTTATCCTCCACTCGCGTTTCCTACAATGAGCAGTTCTTC. Protein translation: CASSLSSTRVSYNEQFF.